The 2 T cell receptor beta chains given below trace back to one sample, sequenced in a study of T cell clones after liver transplantation. TCRdb keeps only in-frame clones here, not all; method: immunoSEQ multiplex PCR. The repertoire holds some 45,000 clones, with around 83% as singletons. This specimen consisted of CD4+ T cells from blood, obtained 24 months after liver transplant. These receptors all stem from a human patient who received a liver transplant. Certain T cells may be donor cells from the graft.

The chain employs TRBV19 and TRBJ2-1; D gene uncertain. CDR1 LNHDA and CDR2 SQIVND come from the germline V gene (reference sequence). Trimming pared 5 bases from V and 2 bases from J, leaving 13 bases between. The CDR3 runs 15 residues. The CDR3 DNA is TGTGCCAGTAGTGCCTTCCTGGGCACCTACAATGAGCAGTTCTTC. It encodes CASSAFLGTYNEQFF. The whole variable domain, remainder taken from reference TRBV19 and TRBJ2-1, is DGGITQSPKYLFRKEGQNVTLSCEQNLNHDAMYWYRQDPGQGLRLIYYSQIVNDFQKGDIAEGYSVSREKKESFPLTVTSAQKNPTAFYLCASSAFLGTYNEQFFGPGTRLTVL.

V usage is TRBV5-4 and J usage is TRBJ2-3; TRBD2 aligns across 15 bases. The J segment lost 2 bases and the V segment lost 4 bases, leaving 5 bases of the junction unmatched. The CDR3 totals 17 residues. Germline V gene lookup returns CDR1 SGHNT and CDR2 YYREEE (reference sequence). The CDR3 protein is CASSPGTSGRSTDTQYF. The CDR3 nucleotides read TGTGCCAGCAGCCCGGGGACTAGCGGGAGGTCCACAGATACGCAGTATTTT.